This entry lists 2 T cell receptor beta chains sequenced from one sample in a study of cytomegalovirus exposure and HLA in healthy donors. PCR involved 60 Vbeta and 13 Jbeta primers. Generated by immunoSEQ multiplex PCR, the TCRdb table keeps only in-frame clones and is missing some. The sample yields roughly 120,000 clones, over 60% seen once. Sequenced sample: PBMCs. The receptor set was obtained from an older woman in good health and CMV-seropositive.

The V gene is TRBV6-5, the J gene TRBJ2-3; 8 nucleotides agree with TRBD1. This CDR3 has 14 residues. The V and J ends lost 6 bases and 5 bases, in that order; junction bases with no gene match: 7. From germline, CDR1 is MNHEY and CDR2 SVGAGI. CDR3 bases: TGTGCCAGCAGGGACAGGGTTCAGGGAGATACGCAGTATTTT. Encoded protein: CASRDRVQGDTQYF.

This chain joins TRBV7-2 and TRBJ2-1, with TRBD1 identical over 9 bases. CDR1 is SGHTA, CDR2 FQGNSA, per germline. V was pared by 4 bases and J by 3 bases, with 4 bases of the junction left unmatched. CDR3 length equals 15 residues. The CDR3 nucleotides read TGTGCCAGCAGCTATAGGGGACAGGGCTACAATGAGCAGTTCTTC. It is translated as CASSYRGQGYNEQFF. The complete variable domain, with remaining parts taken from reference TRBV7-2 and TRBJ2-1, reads GAGVSQSPSNKVTEKGKDVELRCDPISGHTALYWYRQSLGQGLEFLIYFQGNSAPDKSGLPSDRFSAERTGGSVSTLTIQRTQQEDSAVYLCASSYRGQGYNEQFFGPGTRLTVL.